This is a list of T cell receptor beta chains from one sample in a study of graft-versus-host responses after intestinal transplantation. Clones were read by immunoSEQ multiplex PCR, and TCRdb kept only the in-frame ones, dropping some. The profile covers 40,000 or so clones, with over 85% appearing a single time and roughly 7.1% taken by the ten largest. Here the sequenced sample was PBMCs, taken 267 days after transplant. These receptors originate from a human patient who received an intestinal transplant, so some T cells may come from the graft donor. The CDR3 runs from the conserved cysteine through the conserved F or W. Each record gives: J gene, D gene, V gene, clone size, CDR3 DNA, CDR3 protein. D genes are given only for firm matches. Clone size is not always given. Where it is, it says once, few, many or a class for expanded clones.

j_gene: TRBJ1-5
d_gene: TRBD1
v_gene: TRBV18
abundance: .
CDR3nt: TGTGCCAGCTCACCTACCGGGACAGGGGATCAGCCCCAGCATTTT
CDR3aa: CASSPTGTGDQPQHF

j_gene: TRBJ2-7
d_gene: .
v_gene: TRBV20-1
abundance: .
CDR3nt: TGCAGTGCGAGGGACCCCTACGAGCAGTACTTC
CDR3aa: CSARDPYEQYF

j_gene: TRBJ2-3
d_gene: TRBD1
v_gene: TRBV27
abundance: .
CDR3nt: TGTGCCAGCACCCATGGACAGGCCACAGATACGCAGTATTTT
CDR3aa: CASTHGQATDTQYF

j_gene: TRBJ1-1
d_gene: .
v_gene: TRBV2
abundance: .
CDR3nt: TGTGCCAGCTGGGGGTGGGAGAACACTGAAGCTTTCTTT
CDR3aa: CASWGWENTEAFF

j_gene: TRBJ2-1
d_gene: TRBD2
v_gene: TRBV5-1
abundance: .
CDR3nt: TGCGCCAGCAGCTGGATTGGGACTAGCGGGGGAAGCGACCTGCCCTACAATGAGCAGTTCTTC
CDR3aa: CASSWIGTSGGSDLPYNEQFF

j_gene: TRBJ1-1
d_gene: TRBD1
v_gene: TRBV7-9
abundance: once
CDR3nt: TGTGCCAGCAGCCAAGACAGGGCGGGTACTGAAGCTTTCTTT
CDR3aa: CASSQDRAGTEAFF

j_gene: TRBJ1-1
d_gene: .
v_gene: TRBV20-1
abundance: .
CDR3nt: TGCAGTGCTAGAAAGGGGACTGAAGCTTTCTTT
CDR3aa: CSARKGTEAFF

j_gene: TRBJ1-6
d_gene: .
v_gene: TRBV19
abundance: once
CDR3nt: TGTGCCAGTAGTATATCAGTCGATGGTTCACCCCTCCACTTT
CDR3aa: CASSISVDGSPLHF

j_gene: TRBJ1-2
d_gene: .
v_gene: TRBV5-5
abundance: .
CDR3nt: TGTGCCAGCAGCTTGACAGAGACGGCTTCCTATGGCTACACCTTC
CDR3aa: CASSLTETASYGYTF

j_gene: TRBJ1-1
d_gene: .
v_gene: TRBV29-1
abundance: .
CDR3nt: TGCAGCGTTGATGCCGGGGGCGGCACTGAAGCTTTCTTT
CDR3aa: CSVDAGGGTEAFF